Shown below are 14 T cell receptor beta chains from a single sample sequenced in a study of shared clonotypes between healthy human individuals. TCRdb's table, derived via immunoSEQ multiplex PCR, lists solely in-frame clones and lacks some. The sample includes about 180,000 clones, around 93% seen only once; the top ten take around 0.067%. Material: naive CD4+ T cells sorted from blood. Subset denoted: CD45RA+ positively selected. The source of these receptors is a woman aged 25 to 39 in good health.

The rearrangement uses TRBV28 and TRBJ2-5, with unresolved D. The germline gives CDR1 MDHEN, CDR2 SYDVKM. Trimming cost V 5 bases and J 5 bases, with 6 bases left between them. This CDR3 has 11 amino acids. The CDR3 bases are TGTGCCAGCAGTCGGTGGGAGACCCAGTACTTC. It codes for CASSRWETQYF.

This clone has just a few counts. CDR3 DNA sequence: TGCAGCGTTGGTAGGGGAACTAATGAAAAACTGTTTTTT. This gives the protein CSVGRGTNEKLFF. J is TRBJ1-4 and V is TRBV29-1, with D perhaps TRBD1 (5 bases). CDR1 is SQVTM and CDR2 is ANQGSEA in the germline V gene. CDR3 length equals 13 residues. V dropped 4 bases and J dropped 1 base, with 7 bases sitting between them.

This clone was seen just once. This chain uses TRBV4-1 with TRBJ1-1, with 9 bases aligning to TRBD1. Unmatched junction bases numbered 5, after V lost 4 bases and J lost 5 bases. CDR1 MGHRA and CDR2 YSYEKL come from the germline V gene. This CDR3 spans 14 amino acids. In nucleotides, the CDR3 is TGCGCCAGCAGCCTTACAGGGGGCGGAACTGAAGCTTTCTTT. This codes for CASSLTGGGTEAFF.

This clone was counted between two and nine times. The chain employs TRBV10-3 and TRBJ1-2; D may be TRBD1 (6 bases). The CDR3 covers 15 residues. Germline values: CDR1 ENHRY, CDR2 SYGVKD. V lost 2 bases and J 7 bases, leaving 17 bases between the germline ends. The CDR3 sequence is CAISEKQGHSRGYTF. In DNA, the CDR3 is TGTGCCATCAGTGAGAAACAGGGTCATTCGCGTGGCTACACCTTC.

The chain combines TRBV29-1 with TRBJ2-5, with 7 bases that match TRBD1. V trimming: 5 bases; J trimming: 2 bases; junction bases outside the gene matches: 8. The CDR3 is made up of 14 amino acids. Germline V CDR1 and CDR2: SQVTM, ANQGSEA. The CDR3 DNA reads as TGCAGCGTTAGACAGGGAATCGCGCAAGAGACCCAGTACTTC. Residues: CSVRQGIAQETQYF.

The CDR3 protein is CASSSTAHGGSYEQYF. The CDR3, as DNA: TGTGCCAGCAGTTCGACAGCCCATGGGGGCTCCTACGAGCAGTACTTC. J is TRBJ2-7 and V is TRBV28; D may be TRBD1 or TRBD2 (5 bases each). CDR3 length equals 16 residues. Germline-derived CDR1 and CDR2 are MDHEN and SYDVKM. V lost 4 bases and J lost 0, with 16 bases in between.

This chain joins TRBV28 and TRBJ2-7; 9 nucleotides match TRBD2. V shed 3 bases, J shed 2 bases, and the junction held 8 bases outside the gene matches. The germline CDR1 and CDR2 sequences are MDHEN and SYDVKM. CDR3 length equals 16 residues. The CDR3 DNA follows: TGTGCCAGCAGTTTTGCTCAGGCTAGCGGGGCCTACGAGCAGTACTTC. Its translation: CASSFAQASGAYEQYF.

The genes are TRBV15 and TRBJ2-1; D is unresolved. Germline V CDR1 and CDR2: LNHNV, YYDKDF (reference sequence). V was pared by 4 bases and J by 3 bases, with 13 bases between. This CDR3 is built from 15 residues. The CDR3 here is CATSTTRPGYNEQFF. CDR3 in DNA: TGTGCCACCAGCACTACCCGACCGGGCTACAATGAGCAGTTCTTC.

The rearrangement links TRBV7-6 to TRBJ2-7, with D uncertain. Per the germline V gene, CDR1 is SGHVS and CDR2 is FNYEAQ. The CDR3 consists of 13 residues. V was cut by 1 base and J by 4 bases, with 8 bases left in between. The CDR3 is CASSLEIGYEQYF. The CDR3 DNA is TGTGCCAGCAGCTTAGAAATAGGGTACGAGCAGTACTTC.

The gene calls are TRBV6-1 and TRBJ2-7; 7 nucleotides align to TRBD1. J lost 3 bases, V lost 7 bases, and 3 bases had no gene match. The CDR3 runs to 12 residues. Germline loops: CDR1 MNHNS, CDR2 SASEGT. Here the CDR3 DNA reads TGTGCCAGCACCGACAGGGTCTACGAGCAGTACTTC. It specifies CASTDRVYEQYF.

This clone was counted a few times. This chain links TRBV4-1 with TRBJ2-7; weak D call: TRBD2 (5 bases). Between the trimmed V and J ends, which lost 3 bases and 2 bases, there was a span of 11 bases. This CDR3 spans 14 amino acids. Germline CDR1 reads MGHRA; CDR2 reads YSYEKL. CDR3 residues: CASSHPGKTYEQYF. The CDR3 DNA sequence: TGCGCCAGCAGCCACCCGGGAAAGACCTACGAGCAGTACTTC.

CDR3 sequence (DNA): TGTGCCAGCAGCCAAAGAGACAGGGTGGTTGAAGCTTTCTTT. As protein: CASSQRDRVVEAFF. This sequence joins TRBV14 and TRBJ1-1, with 7 bases matching TRBD1. V gave up 2 bases and J gave up 7 bases; unmatched junction bases: 7. Germline CDR1 is SGHDN and CDR2 is FVKESK. The CDR3 has 14 amino acids.

The gene calls are TRBV27 and TRBJ2-5; TRBD2 aligns across 7 bases. The J call is in doubt because the DNA end fits TRBJ2-7 better. The CDR3 consists of 15 residues. Germline CDR1 reads MNHEY; CDR2 reads SMNVEV (reference sequence). CDR3 loop: CASSFNWEGQGEQYF. The CDR3 DNA reads as TGTGCCAGCAGTTTTAATTGGGAGGGGCAGGGCGAGCAGTACTTC.

The CDR3 protein is CASSVVRATDQYNEQFF. DNA of the CDR3: TGTGCCAGCAGCGTAGTGCGGGCAACCGACCAATACAATGAGCAGTTCTTC. This rearrangement joins TRBV9 to TRBJ2-1; maybe TRBD2 (5 bases). Germline V gene lookup returns CDR1 SGDLS and CDR2 YYNGEE. The CDR3 contains 17 residues. The V gene lost 0 bases and the J gene lost 4 bases, with 17 bases spanning the gap.